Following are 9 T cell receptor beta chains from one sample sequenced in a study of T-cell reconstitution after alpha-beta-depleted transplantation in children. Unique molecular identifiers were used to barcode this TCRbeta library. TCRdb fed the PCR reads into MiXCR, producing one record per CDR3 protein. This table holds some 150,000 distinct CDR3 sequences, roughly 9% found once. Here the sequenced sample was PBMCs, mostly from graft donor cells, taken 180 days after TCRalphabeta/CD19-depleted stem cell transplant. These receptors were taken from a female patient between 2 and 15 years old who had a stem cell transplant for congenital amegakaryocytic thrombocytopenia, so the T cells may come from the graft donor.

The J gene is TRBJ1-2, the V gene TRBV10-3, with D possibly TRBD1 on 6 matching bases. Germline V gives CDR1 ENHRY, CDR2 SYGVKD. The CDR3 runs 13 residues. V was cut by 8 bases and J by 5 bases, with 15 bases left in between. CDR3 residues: CAIAGGAAYGYTF. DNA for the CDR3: TGTGCCATCGCCGGGGGGGCCGCTTATGGCTACACCTTC.

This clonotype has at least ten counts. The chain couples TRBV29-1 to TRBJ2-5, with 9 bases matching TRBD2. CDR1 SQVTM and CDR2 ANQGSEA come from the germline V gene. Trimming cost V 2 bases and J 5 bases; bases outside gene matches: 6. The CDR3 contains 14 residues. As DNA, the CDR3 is TGCAGCGTTGAACCGCTAGCGGGGTGGGAGACCCAGTACTTC. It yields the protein CSVEPLAGWETQYF.

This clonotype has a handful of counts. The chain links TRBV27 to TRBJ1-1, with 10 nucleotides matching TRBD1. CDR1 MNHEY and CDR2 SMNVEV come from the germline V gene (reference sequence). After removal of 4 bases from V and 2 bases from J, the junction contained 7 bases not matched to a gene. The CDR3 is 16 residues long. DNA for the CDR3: TGTGCCAGCAGTTCCGACAGGGGGCCGGTAAACACTGAAGCTTTCTTT. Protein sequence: CASSSDRGPVNTEAFF.

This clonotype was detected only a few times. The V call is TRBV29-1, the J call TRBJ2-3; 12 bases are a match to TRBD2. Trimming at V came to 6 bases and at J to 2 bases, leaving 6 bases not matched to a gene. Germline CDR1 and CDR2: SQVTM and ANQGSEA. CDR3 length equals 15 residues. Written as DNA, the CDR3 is TGCAGCGTCTTAGGACTAGCGGGGAACACAGATACGCAGTATTTT. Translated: CSVLGLAGNTDTQYF.

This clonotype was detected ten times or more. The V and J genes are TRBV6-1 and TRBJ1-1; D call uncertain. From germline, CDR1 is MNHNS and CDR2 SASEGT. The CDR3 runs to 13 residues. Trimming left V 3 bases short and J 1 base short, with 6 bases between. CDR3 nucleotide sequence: TGTGCCAGCAGTGAGGTTCGGAACACTGAAGCTTTCTTT. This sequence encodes CASSEVRNTEAFF.

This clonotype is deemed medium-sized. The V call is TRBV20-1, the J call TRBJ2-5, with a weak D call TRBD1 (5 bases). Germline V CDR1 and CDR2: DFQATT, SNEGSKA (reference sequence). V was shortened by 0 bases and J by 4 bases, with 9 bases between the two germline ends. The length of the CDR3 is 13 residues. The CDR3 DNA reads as TGCAGTGCTAGAGATACAGGCGGAGAGACCCAGTACTTC. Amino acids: CSARDTGGETQYF.

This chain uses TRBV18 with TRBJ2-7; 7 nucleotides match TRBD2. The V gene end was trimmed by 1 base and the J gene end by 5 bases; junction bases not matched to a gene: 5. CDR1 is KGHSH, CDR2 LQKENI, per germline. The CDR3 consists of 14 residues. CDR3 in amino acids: CASSPRGGFDEQYF. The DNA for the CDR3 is TGTGCCAGCTCACCACGGGGGGGGTTCGACGAGCAGTACTTC.

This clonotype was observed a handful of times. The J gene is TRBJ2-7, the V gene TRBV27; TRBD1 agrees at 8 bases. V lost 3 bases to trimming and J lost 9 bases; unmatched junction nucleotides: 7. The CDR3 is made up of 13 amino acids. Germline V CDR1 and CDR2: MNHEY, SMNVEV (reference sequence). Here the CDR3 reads CASSFHRGWVQYF. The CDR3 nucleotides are TGTGCCAGCAGTTTCCACAGGGGGTGGGTGCAGTACTTC.

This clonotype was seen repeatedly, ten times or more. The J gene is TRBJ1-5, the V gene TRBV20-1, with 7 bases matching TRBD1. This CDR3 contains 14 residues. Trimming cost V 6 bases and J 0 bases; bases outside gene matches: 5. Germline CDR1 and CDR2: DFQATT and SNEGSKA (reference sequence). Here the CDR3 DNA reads TGCAGTGCCAAGCAGGGGGGTAGCAATCAGCCCCAGCATTTT. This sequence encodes CSAKQGGSNQPQHF.